Each of the 18 T cell receptor beta chains below was sequenced from the same sample in a study of vaccination effects on CD4 cells after COVID-19. Expansion of antigen-specific CD4+ T cells with viral peptide pools was carried out by the ViraFEST assay before sequencing. CD4+ T cells were isolated after around ten days of culture. Each participant was given two doses of one vaccine (BNT162b2 or mRNA-1273). Their cognate antigens are unknown. Data came from immunoSEQ multiplex PCR; TCRdb stores just in-frame clones and leaves some out. The sample holds some 30,000 clones, roughly 60% seen once. The input for sequencing was CD4+ T cells from PBMCs cultured with SARS-CoV-2 spike peptides, taken after COVID-19 vaccination. These receptors were collected from a human donor who received a COVID-19 vaccine.

In nucleotides, the CDR3 is TGTGCCAGCACGAGGGCTGAAGGCTACACCTTC. Its protein product is CASTRAEGYTF. The chain uses TRBV6-5 and TRBJ1-2; unclear D gene. The CDR3 runs to 11 residues. Trimming cost V 7 bases and J 8 bases, with 11 bases left between them. Germline CDR1 is MNHEY and CDR2 is SVGAGI.

This clone appeared a single time. The chain recombines TRBV19 with TRBJ1-1; no firm D call. Germline lookup yields CDR1 LNHDA and CDR2 SQIVND (reference sequence). The CDR3 spans 13 residues. The V end lost 4 bases, the J end lost 6 bases, and 12 bases lay between the germline ends. In DNA form, the CDR3 reads TGTGCCAGTAGTAAAAGGGTCGGGGCTGAAGCTTTCTTT. Amino acid sequence: CASSKRVGAEAFF.

The genes are TRBV11-3 and TRBJ2-5; possibly TRBD2 for D (5 bases). This CDR3 is built from 14 residues. V lost 5 bases to trimming and J lost 2 bases, with 12 bases between them. Germline V gene data show CDR1 as SGHNT and CDR2 as YENEEA. DNA of the CDR3: TGTGCCAGCAGCGGAGACCGGGATCAAGAGACCCAGTACTTC. It specifies CASSGDRDQETQYF.

This clone has a handful of counts. The DNA of the CDR3 is TGTGCCTGGAGTGTCGCGGACAGGGAGAGTCAGCCCCAGCATTTT. It yields the protein CAWSVADRESQPQHF. The rearrangement links TRBV30 to TRBJ1-5, with 8 bases aligning to TRBD1. With 0 bases clipped from V and 6 bases from J, the junction kept 7 bases outside the gene matches. There are 15 residues in the CDR3. Germline values: CDR1 GTSNPN, CDR2 SVGIG (reference sequence).

This clone was observed a handful of times. The chain links TRBV6-5 to TRBJ2-7; weak D call: TRBD1 (6 bases). The CDR3 extends over 15 amino acids. Germline CDR1 is MNHEY and CDR2 is SVGAGI. Between the trimmed V and J ends, which lost 4 bases and 3 bases, there was a span of 16 bases. Here the CDR3 reads CASSFRRDTYYEQYF. Written as DNA, the CDR3 is TGTGCCAGCAGTTTCCGACGGGACACCTACTACGAGCAGTACTTC.

This clone was observed a handful of times. This chain connects TRBV13 to TRBJ1-6; unclear D gene. V lost 4 bases and J lost 6, with 16 bases in between. The CDR3 is made up of 16 amino acids. Germline V CDR1 and CDR2: PRHDT, FYEKMQ (reference sequence). CDR3 sequence (DNA): TGTGCCAGCAGCTCCTTAGGATCATTTCTTAATTCACCCCTCCACTTT. It codes for CASSSLGSFLNSPLHF.

The chain couples TRBV28 to TRBJ2-7; 10 positions agree with TRBD1. The CDR3 sequence is 14 residues long. V shed 4 bases and J 3 bases; nucleotides not matched to a gene: 3. Germline V gives CDR1 MDHEN, CDR2 SYDVKM. The CDR3 loop is CASSSGTGDYEQYF. For the CDR3, the DNA is TGTGCCAGCAGTTCCGGGACAGGGGACTACGAGCAGTACTTC. Using reference TRBV28 and TRBJ2-7 for the parts outside the CDR3, the full variable domain is DVKVTQSSRYLVKRTGEKVFLECVQDMDHENMFWYRQDPGLGLRLIYFSYDVKMKEKGDIPEGYSVSREKKERFSLILESASTNQTSMYLCASSSGTGDYEQYFGPGTRLTVT.

The CDR3 nucleotides read TGTGCCAGCACGACAGGGGTCGGTCAGCCCCAGCATTTT. Translating it yields CASTTGVGQPQHF. V and J are TRBV19 and TRBJ1-5; TRBD1 aligns across 8 bases. The CDR3 length is 13 residues. The J segment lost 6 bases and the V segment lost 9 bases, leaving 7 bases of the junction unmatched. Germline V lookup: CDR1 LNHDA, CDR2 SQIVND (reference sequence).

The chain links TRBV3-1 (or the pseudogene TRBV3-2) to TRBJ2-6; D not resolved. This CDR3 is built from 15 residues. With 7 bases removed from V and 0 bases from J, the gap between germline ends came to 10 bases. Looked up from germline, CDR1 is LGHDT and CDR2 is YNNKEL (reference sequence). DNA for the CDR3: TGTGCCAGCAACCATCCGTACTCTGGGGCCAACGTCCTGACTTTC. This encodes CASNHPYSGANVLTF.

This clone appeared a few times. The chain couples TRBV25-1 to TRBJ2-3; D unclear. Per the germline V gene, CDR1 is MGHDK and CDR2 is SYGVNS. CDR3 length equals 14 residues. V was cut by 5 bases and J by 2 bases, with 11 bases left in between. Written as DNA, the CDR3 is TGTGCCAGCAGTTTCGGACCACACACAGATACGCAGTATTTT. Encoded protein: CASSFGPHTDTQYF.

This chain connects TRBV5-4 to TRBJ2-1, with D hard to call. V was pared by 0 bases and J by 9 bases, with 10 bases between. CDR1 is SGHNT, CDR2 YYREEE, per germline (reference sequence). The CDR3 has 13 residues. The CDR3 loop reads CASSLDPGGEQFF. The CDR3 DNA follows: TGTGCCAGCAGCTTGGATCCGGGTGGTGAGCAGTTCTTC.

This sequence joins TRBV6-5 and TRBJ1-2, with a weak D call TRBD1 (5 bases). With 0 bases removed from V and 2 bases from J, the gap between germline ends came to 10 bases. CDR1 and CDR2 (germline): MNHEY, SVGAGI. The CDR3 is 15 amino acids. This CDR3 reads CASSYSSTGNYGYTF. The CDR3 bases are TGTGCCAGCAGTTACTCGAGCACAGGCAACTATGGCTACACCTTC.

The chain joins TRBV3-1 (or the pseudogene TRBV3-2) to TRBJ2-3; 13 bases line up with TRBD2. Germline CDR1 and CDR2: LGHDT and YNNKEL (reference sequence). J gave up 1 base and V 3 bases, and 10 bases lay outside the gene matches. The CDR3 totals 19 residues. CDR3 amino acids: CASSQGGLAGLWGTDTQYF. The CDR3, as DNA: TGTGCCAGCAGCCAGGGGGGACTAGCGGGATTGTGGGGCACAGATACGCAGTATTTT.

This chain links TRBV18 with TRBJ1-2; 9 bases align to TRBD1. This CDR3 is 16 amino acids long. V shed 6 bases, J shed 13 bases, and the junction held 21 bases outside the gene matches. Germline CDR1 and CDR2: KGHSH and LQKENI. The CDR3 region has the DNA TGTGCCAGCTCGCAATCGAATTCCGGGACAGGGTTCTCAAGCACCTTC. It is translated as CASSQSNSGTGFSSTF.

This sequence joins TRBV5-1 and TRBJ2-5; D is perhaps TRBD1 or TRBD2 (5 bases each). The germline V and J ends were trimmed by 0 bases and 7 bases, with 13 bases remaining between them. This CDR3 is built from 14 residues. Germline loops: CDR1 SGHRS, CDR2 YFSETQ. CDR3 nucleotide sequence: TGCGCCAGCAGCTTGGAGGACGGGGCACGGACCCAGTACTTC. It translates to CASSLEDGARTQYF.

The chain uses TRBV2 and TRBJ2-5; D is unclear. Germline V gene lookup returns CDR1 SNHLY and CDR2 FYNNEI. The CDR3 is 12 residues long. The V end was cut by 3 bases, the J end by 5 bases, with 7 bases between. In DNA, the CDR3 is TGTGCCAGCAGTGAGACCCATGAGACCCAGTACTTC. It is translated as CASSETHETQYF. Supplemented by reference TRBV2 and TRBJ2-5, the full variable domain reads EPEVTQTPSHQVTQMGQEVILRCVPISNHLYFYWYRQILGQKVEFLVSFYNNEISEKSEIFDDQFSVERPDGSNFTLKIRSTKLEDSAMYFCASSETHETQYFGPGTRLLVL.

The chain is built from TRBV11-3 and TRBJ1-1; D gene uncertain. The CDR3 extends over 13 amino acids. Germline V gene data show CDR1 as SGHNT and CDR2 as YENEEA. With 0 bases removed from V and 5 bases from J, the gap between germline ends came to 7 bases. The CDR3 DNA sequence: TGTGCCAGCAGCTTAGATCGTCGGACTGAAGCTTTCTTT. Protein: CASSLDRRTEAFF. Full variable domain (remainder filled in from reference TRBV11-3 and TRBJ1-1): EAGVVQSPRYKIIEKKQPVAFWCNPISGHNTLYWYLQNLGQGPELLIRYENEEAVDDSQLPKDRFSAERLKGVDSTLKIQPAELGDSAVYLCASSLDRRTEAFFGQGTRLTVV.

The chain uses TRBV6-5 and TRBJ2-5, with D unclear. Germline V lookup: CDR1 MNHEY, CDR2 SVGAGI. The CDR3 covers 13 residues. With 0 bases removed from V and 1 base from J, the gap between germline ends came to 3 bases. CDR3 nucleotide sequence: TGTGCCAGCAGTTACTCGAGCCAAGAGACCCAGTACTTC. It codes for CASSYSSQETQYF.